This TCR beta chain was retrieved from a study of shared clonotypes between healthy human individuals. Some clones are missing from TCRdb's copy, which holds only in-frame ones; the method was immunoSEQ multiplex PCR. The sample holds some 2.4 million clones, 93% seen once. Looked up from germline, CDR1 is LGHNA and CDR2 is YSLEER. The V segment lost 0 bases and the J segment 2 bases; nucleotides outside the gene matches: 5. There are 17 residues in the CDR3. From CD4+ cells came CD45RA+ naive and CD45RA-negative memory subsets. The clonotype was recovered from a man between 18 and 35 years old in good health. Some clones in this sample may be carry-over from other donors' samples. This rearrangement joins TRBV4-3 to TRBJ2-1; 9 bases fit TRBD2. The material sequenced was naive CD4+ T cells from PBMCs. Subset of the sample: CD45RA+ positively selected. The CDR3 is CASSQEATSGTYNEQFF. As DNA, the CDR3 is TGCGCCAGCAGCCAAGAAGCGACTAGCGGTACCTACAATGAGCAGTTCTTC.